This TCR beta chain was obtained from a study of T-cell reconstitution after alpha-beta-depleted transplantation in children (dated by TCRdb to 2016 to 2018). For the wider study: Using TCR repertoire profiling, the study quantitatively followed how T-cell immune reconstitution unfolded in children after TCRalphabeta/CD19-depleted allogeneic hematopoietic cell transplantation.

In its sample, this clonotype was seen many times. Its antigen remains unidentified. There are no base qualities to consult, and no much larger clone falls within one base. Library method: PCR. Sequencing was performed on an Illumina HiSeq 2500. TCR libraries were prepared with molecular barcoding, using unique molecular identifiers to normalize TCRbeta repertoire quantification. Using fastp trimming at Q25 and MiXCR clonotype assembly, TCRdb reanalyzed the public sequencing data and kept in-frame beta chains. Entries are consolidated by CDR3 protein sequence, retaining the most common genes and DNA. The sample table shows some 500,000 distinct CDR3 sequences, and approximately 32% are seen once. Together, the top ten hold under 3% of the sample. CDR1 and CDR2, looked up from the germline V gene, are SGHTA and FQGNSA. V is trimmed back by 4 bases and J by 3 bases, and the junction contains 3 bases that no gene match accounts for. The CDR3 goes from the cysteine to the phenylalanine over 14 residues. The DNA shown is the 42-base CDR3, in frame from base 1.

Recombination linked TRBV7-2 to TRBJ2-1; 7 junctional bases match TRBD2. The specimen comprised PBMCs from the stem cell graft donor, sampled from the stem cell graft. The sequence derives from a human donor who donated a stem cell graft to a child with aplastic anemia. The CDR3 protein is CASSSSGYYNEQFF. The DNA sequence is as follows: TGTGCCAGCAGCTCTAGCGGATACTACAATGAGCAGTTCTTC.